This TCR beta chain was recovered during a study of T cell responses to AZD1222 COVID-19 vaccine. Study-wide points: Seropositive status at baseline applied to only five or six AZD1222 recipients. Females outnumbered males among donors, who were mostly white British; clonal diversity was possibly underestimated.

Assay: immunoSEQ multiplex PCR; the TCRdb copy retains only in-frame clones and omits some. Among about 200,000 clones, just over 90% were seen once, and the ten largest hold around 3.5%. The CDR3 runs 12 residues. Germline CDR1 reads LNHDA; CDR2 reads SQIVND (reference sequence). V lost 3 bases and J 10 bases, leaving 7 bases between the germline ends. This clone has just one count. What it binds is unknown. This TCR was recovered from an adult who received the AZD1222 COVID-19 vaccine. The source was peripheral blood, collected 28 days after the second AZD1222 dose. V and J are TRBV19 and TRBJ1-6; no definite D call. CDR3: CASSIAGSPLHF. For the CDR3, the DNA is TGTGCCAGTAGTATTGCTGGCTCACCCCTCCACTTT. Variable domain in full (rest from reference TRBV19 and TRBJ1-6): DGGITQSPKYLFRKEGQNVTLSCEQNLNHDAMYWYRQDPGQGLRLIYYSQIVNDFQKGDIAEGYSVSREKKESFPLTVTSAQKNPTAFYLCASSIAGSPLHFGNGTRLTVT.